A selection of T cell receptor beta chains follows, all from one sample in a study of cytomegalovirus exposure and HLA in healthy donors. Method: immunoSEQ multiplex PCR; TCRdb's copy keeps in-frame clones and lacks some. The table has about 160,000 clones, 86% seen once. Sequenced input: PBMCs. The origin of the receptors is a woman aged 25 to 39 in good health and CMV-seronegative. Each CDR3 is given with its conserved first and last residue. A D gene is named only where the DNA matches it firmly. Clone size is not always given. Where it is, it says once, few, many or a class for expanded clones.

v_gene: TRBV19; abundance: -; d_gene: -; j_gene: TRBJ1-5; CDR3nt: TGTGCCAGTAGTTCTATGGGGTCAGGGAAAATGAACGATCAGCCCCAGCATTTT; CDR3aa: CASSSMGSGKMNDQPQHF
v_gene: TRBV28; abundance: -; d_gene: -; j_gene: TRBJ2-4; CDR3nt: TGTGCCAGCAGTTTTCGTAATCAGGCATTCAAAAACATTCAGTACTTC; CDR3aa: CASSFRNQAFKNIQYF
v_gene: TRBV5-1; abundance: -; d_gene: TRBD1; j_gene: TRBJ2-3; CDR3nt: TGCGCCAGCAGCTTGGGGTCGGGGACAGGGTATCTCCCAGATACGCAGTATTTT; CDR3aa: CASSLGSGTGYLPDTQYF
v_gene: TRBV11-2; abundance: -; d_gene: -; j_gene: TRBJ2-3; CDR3nt: TGTGCCAGCAGCTTAGATGTGGAGGCTCTAGGCACAGATACGCAGTATTTT; CDR3aa: CASSLDVEALGTDTQYF
v_gene: TRBV6-5; abundance: -; d_gene: -; j_gene: TRBJ1-1; CDR3nt: TGTGCCAGCACCACCCGTGGGGGGTTCGGCACTGAAGCTTTCTTT; CDR3aa: CASTTRGGFGTEAFF
v_gene: TRBV9; abundance: -; d_gene: -; j_gene: TRBJ2-5; CDR3nt: TGTGCCAGCAGCGCCCACCCAGGGGTTGGGCAAGAGACCCAGTACTTC; CDR3aa: CASSAHPGVGQETQYF
v_gene: TRBV2; abundance: -; d_gene: -; j_gene: TRBJ1-1; CDR3nt: TGTGCCACCGATACTACTCGGGGCGGCACTGAAGCTTTCTTT; CDR3aa: CATDTTRGGTEAFF
v_gene: TRBV5-8; abundance: -; d_gene: -; j_gene: TRBJ2-1; CDR3nt: TGTGCCAGCAGCGGACTCGTACCTTACAATGAGCAGTTCTTC; CDR3aa: CASSGLVPYNEQFF
v_gene: TRBV27; abundance: -; d_gene: TRBD2; j_gene: TRBJ2-7; CDR3nt: TGTGCCAGCACTCCTCTAGCGGGAGCCTCCTACGAGCAGTACTTC; CDR3aa: CASTPLAGASYEQYF
v_gene: TRBV4-3; abundance: -; d_gene: TRBD1; j_gene: TRBJ1-2; CDR3nt: TGCGCCAGCAGCCAACCGGGACAGAGCCACTATGGCTACACCTTC; CDR3aa: CASSQPGQSHYGYTF
v_gene: TRBV7-2; abundance: -; d_gene: -; j_gene: TRBJ2-2; CDR3nt: TGTGCCAGCAGCCCGCTAGGGGGGGGCCCCCTTGGGGAGCTGTTTTTT; CDR3aa: CASSPLGGGPLGELFF
v_gene: TRBV10-2; abundance: -; d_gene: -; j_gene: TRBJ2-7; CDR3nt: TGCGCCAGCGGGAACGAGCAGTACTTC; CDR3aa: CASGNEQYF
v_gene: TRBV5-5; abundance: -; d_gene: TRBD1; j_gene: TRBJ2-2; CDR3nt: TGTGCCAGCAGCATGACAGGGGCCCTGTTTTTT; CDR3aa: CASSMTGALFF
v_gene: TRBV6-6; abundance: -; d_gene: -; j_gene: TRBJ1-1; CDR3nt: TGTGCCAGCAGTTACTACGGACCTGAAGCTTTCTTT; CDR3aa: CASSYYGPEAFF
v_gene: TRBV30; abundance: -; d_gene: -; j_gene: TRBJ1-3; CDR3nt: TGTGCCTGGAGTGTATGGCCACTCCAAACCTCTGGAAACACCATATATTTT; CDR3aa: CAWSVWPLQTSGNTIYF
v_gene: TRBV27; abundance: once; d_gene: TRBD2; j_gene: TRBJ2-7; CDR3nt: TGTGCCAGCAGTTCTATCGGCCTGGATAGCGGGAGCTACGAGCAGTACTTC; CDR3aa: CASSSIGLDSGSYEQYF
v_gene: TRBV6-1; abundance: -; d_gene: TRBD1; j_gene: TRBJ2-3; CDR3nt: TGTGCCAGCAGTGAACTGACAGGGGTTACAGATACGCAGTATTTT; CDR3aa: CASSELTGVTDTQYF
v_gene: TRBV27; abundance: -; d_gene: TRBD1; j_gene: TRBJ1-1; CDR3nt: TGTGCCAGCAGTTTATGGGGACAGGGACCCCCGAGGCTGAACACTGAAGCTTTCTTT; CDR3aa: CASSLWGQGPPRLNTEAFF
v_gene: TRBV27; abundance: -; d_gene: TRBD1; j_gene: TRBJ1-1; CDR3nt: TGTGCCAGCAGTTTACAGACCGGGACAGGGGTAAGAGCTTTCTTT; CDR3aa: CASSLQTGTGVRAFF
v_gene: TRBV15; abundance: -; d_gene: TRBD2; j_gene: TRBJ2-1; CDR3nt: TGTGCCACCAGCAGACCTGGCGGGGGATCCTACAATGAGCAGTTCTTC; CDR3aa: CATSRPGGGSYNEQFF
v_gene: TRBV6-1; abundance: -; d_gene: TRBD1; j_gene: TRBJ1-5; CDR3nt: TGTGCCAGCTTAGACAGGGCCAAAAATCAGCCCCAGCATTTT; CDR3aa: CASLDRAKNQPQHF
v_gene: TRBV5-1; abundance: -; d_gene: -; j_gene: TRBJ1-1; CDR3nt: TGCGCCAGCCGAATATCGGGGTCGGGGTCGCACACTGAAGCTTTCTTT; CDR3aa: CASRISGSGSHTEAFF
v_gene: TRBV19; abundance: -; d_gene: -; j_gene: TRBJ1-2; CDR3nt: TGTGCCAGTAGTTTTAAGTCGACTAACTATGGCTACACCTTC; CDR3aa: CASSFKSTNYGYTF
v_gene: TRBV7-2; abundance: -; d_gene: -; j_gene: TRBJ1-5; CDR3nt: TGTGCCAGCAGCGTCCAGGGCGAAAGCAATCAGCCCCAGCATTTT; CDR3aa: CASSVQGESNQPQHF
v_gene: TRBV11-2; abundance: -; d_gene: -; j_gene: TRBJ2-5; CDR3nt: TGTGCCAGCAGCCGAAAATGGGGGGCGGGGGAGACCCAGTACTTC; CDR3aa: CASSRKWGAGETQYF
v_gene: TRBV5-6; abundance: -; d_gene: -; j_gene: TRBJ1-3; CDR3nt: TGTGCCAGCAGCTTGGTCTCTGGAAACACCATATATTTT; CDR3aa: CASSLVSGNTIYF
v_gene: TRBV7-6; abundance: once; d_gene: TRBD1; j_gene: TRBJ1-1; CDR3nt: TGTGCCAGCAGCTTGTACTCGCGGCAGGGGGCGCAGAACACTGAAGCTTTCTTT; CDR3aa: CASSLYSRQGAQNTEAFF
v_gene: TRBV7-9; abundance: -; d_gene: -; j_gene: TRBJ2-7; CDR3nt: TGTGCCAGCAGCTTAGGAGTGAGCTCCTACGAGCAGTACTTC; CDR3aa: CASSLGVSSYEQYF
v_gene: TRBV7-2; abundance: -; d_gene: -; j_gene: TRBJ2-7; CDR3nt: TGTGCCAGCAGCTTCTTACGTATCGGGTTTTCCTACGAGCAGTACTTC; CDR3aa: CASSFLRIGFSYEQYF
v_gene: TRBV5-1; abundance: -; d_gene: TRBD1; j_gene: TRBJ1-1; CDR3nt: TGCGCCAGCAGCTTGGGGACAGGGAACACTGAAGCTTTCTTT; CDR3aa: CASSLGTGNTEAFF
v_gene: TRBV29-1; abundance: -; d_gene: -; j_gene: TRBJ1-1; CDR3nt: TGCAGCGTTGAGACTGGGAACACTGAAGCTTTCTTT; CDR3aa: CSVETGNTEAFF
v_gene: TRBV7-6; abundance: -; d_gene: -; j_gene: TRBJ2-1; CDR3nt: TGTGCCAGCAGCTTAGCGGGGGCCACGTTCCAGTTCTTC; CDR3aa: CASSLAGATFQFF
v_gene: TRBV20-1; abundance: once; d_gene: -; j_gene: TRBJ2-7; CDR3nt: TGCAGTGCTAGGGGGTTCTACGAGCAGTACTTC; CDR3aa: CSARGFYEQYF
v_gene: TRBV19; abundance: many; d_gene: -; j_gene: TRBJ1-2; CDR3nt: TGTGCCAGTAGTATCGACAGTAACTATGGCTACACCTTC; CDR3aa: CASSIDSNYGYTF
v_gene: TRBV18; abundance: -; d_gene: -; j_gene: TRBJ2-2; CDR3nt: TGTGCCAGCTCACCACAGAACACCGGGGAGCTGTTTTTT; CDR3aa: CASSPQNTGELFF
v_gene: TRBV18; abundance: -; d_gene: -; j_gene: TRBJ1-3; CDR3nt: TGTGCCAGCTCACCAGGACAGCGCCCCTCTGGAAACACCATATATTTT; CDR3aa: CASSPGQRPSGNTIYF
v_gene: TRBV7-8; abundance: -; d_gene: -; j_gene: TRBJ1-4; CDR3nt: TGTGCCAGCAGCCCGATCAGGGACGGAAAACTGTTTTTT; CDR3aa: CASSPIRDGKLFF
v_gene: TRBV20-1; abundance: -; d_gene: -; j_gene: TRBJ2-7; CDR3nt: TGCAGTGCTAGTATGGCGGGGGAGCAGTACTTC; CDR3aa: CSASMAGEQYF
v_gene: TRBV7-9; abundance: -; d_gene: -; j_gene: TRBJ1-4; CDR3nt: TGTGCCACACAGGAGGAAGCTAATGAAAAACTGTTTTTT; CDR3aa: CATQEEANEKLFF
v_gene: TRBV29-1; abundance: -; d_gene: -; j_gene: TRBJ2-7; CDR3nt: TGCAGCGTTGTCGGCAGCTCCTACGAGCAGTACTTC; CDR3aa: CSVVGSSYEQYF
v_gene: TRBV28; abundance: -; d_gene: TRBD1; j_gene: TRBJ1-5; CDR3nt: TGTGCCAGCAGCACAGGGGGCTGGGGCAATCAGCCCCAGCATTTT; CDR3aa: CASSTGGWGNQPQHF
v_gene: TRBV9; abundance: once; d_gene: TRBD1; j_gene: TRBJ1-1; CDR3nt: TGTGCCAGCAGCCCGGTCGGACAGGCTGTACGGAACACTGAAGCTTTCTTT; CDR3aa: CASSPVGQAVRNTEAFF
v_gene: TRBV7-8; abundance: -; d_gene: TRBD1; j_gene: TRBJ2-1; CDR3nt: TGTGCCAGCAGCTCGCGGACAGGGCCCTACAATGAGCAGTTCTTC; CDR3aa: CASSSRTGPYNEQFF
v_gene: TRBV27; abundance: -; d_gene: TRBD1; j_gene: TRBJ2-7; CDR3nt: TGTGCCAGCAGTTCCCCGAGAAGACAGGGGGCCTACGAGCAGTACTTC; CDR3aa: CASSSPRRQGAYEQYF
v_gene: TRBV7-8; abundance: -; d_gene: -; j_gene: TRBJ1-5; CDR3nt: TGTGCCAGCAGCCCCCGGAGTGGCAATCAGCCCCAGCATTTT; CDR3aa: CASSPRSGNQPQHF
v_gene: TRBV5-4; abundance: -; d_gene: -; j_gene: TRBJ1-1; CDR3nt: TGTGCCAGCAGCTTGGATCCGCTGAACACTGAAGCTTTCTTT; CDR3aa: CASSLDPLNTEAFF
v_gene: TRBV20-1; abundance: -; d_gene: TRBD1; j_gene: TRBJ1-1; CDR3nt: TGCAGTGCTTCCCACGGACAGGGAGCTTTCTTT; CDR3aa: CSASHGQGAFF
v_gene: TRBV5-6; abundance: -; d_gene: -; j_gene: TRBJ2-5; CDR3nt: TGTGCCAGCAGCTTGGGCCCCAGCGGATTCCAAGAGACCCAGTACTTC; CDR3aa: CASSLGPSGFQETQYF
v_gene: TRBV29-1; abundance: -; d_gene: -; j_gene: TRBJ1-2; CDR3nt: TGCAGCGTTATGGACGGGGACTATGGCTACACCTTC; CDR3aa: CSVMDGDYGYTF
v_gene: TRBV7-2; abundance: -; d_gene: TRBD2; j_gene: TRBJ2-1; CDR3nt: TGTGCCAGCAGTTTAATAGCGGGCGGCCCCAAGTCCTACAATGAGCAGTTCTTC; CDR3aa: CASSLIAGGPKSYNEQFF
v_gene: TRBV4-3; abundance: -; d_gene: TRBD2; j_gene: TRBJ2-7; CDR3nt: TGCGCCAGCAGCCAAGATCTTTATGGGGAGGGTCCCCCCCACGAGCAGTACTTC; CDR3aa: CASSQDLYGEGPPHEQYF
v_gene: TRBV4-3; abundance: -; d_gene: TRBD2; j_gene: TRBJ2-4; CDR3nt: TGCGCCAGCAGCCAAGATCGCGGGAGCGGAGCCAAAAACATTCAGTACTTC; CDR3aa: CASSQDRGSGAKNIQYF
v_gene: TRBV18; abundance: once; d_gene: -; j_gene: TRBJ1-5; CDR3nt: TGTGCCAGCTCATCAGGAGGATTCCGTAGCAATCAGCCCCAGCATTTT; CDR3aa: CASSSGGFRSNQPQHF
v_gene: TRBV7-9; abundance: -; d_gene: TRBD1; j_gene: TRBJ1-1; CDR3nt: TGTGCCAGCAGCTTACCTACAGGGGGCTTGGGCACTGAAGCTTTCTTT; CDR3aa: CASSLPTGGLGTEAFF
v_gene: TRBV14; abundance: few; d_gene: -; j_gene: TRBJ2-5; CDR3nt: TGTGCCAGCAGGCTCTGGACATGTTGTCTTGAGACCCAGTACTTC; CDR3aa: CASRLWTCCLETQYF
v_gene: TRBV10-3; abundance: -; d_gene: -; j_gene: TRBJ2-7; CDR3nt: TGTGCCATCAGAGACCCCGGGAGTCAAAAATCCTACGAGCAGTACTTC; CDR3aa: CAIRDPGSQKSYEQYF
v_gene: TRBV27; abundance: -; d_gene: -; j_gene: TRBJ2-1; CDR3nt: TGTGCCAGCAGTTTATCTTCCATAATCGGGTACTATGAGCAGTTCTTC; CDR3aa: CASSLSSIIGYYEQFF